This TCR beta chain was recorded in a study of OX40 agonist ivuxolimab in advanced cancers. Measured with immunoSEQ multiplex PCR; TCRdb has only the in-frame clones, and not every one. The table shows under 100,000 clones, with roughly 90% occurring only once. Sampling of blood occurred at baseline, cycle 4 day 1, and cycle 7 day 1. Trimming pared 5 bases from V and 8 bases from J, leaving 15 bases between. Germline CDR1 and CDR2: MDHEN and SYDVKM. This CDR3 spans 14 amino acids. The input for sequencing was CD4+ or CD8+ T cells sorted from blood, taken in a trial of the OX40 agonist ivuxolimab. The sequence derives from an adult with an advanced solid tumor such as melanoma, head and neck, liver or kidney cancer. The gene calls are TRBV28 and TRBJ1-4, with D tentatively TRBD1 (5 bases). CDR3 in amino acids: CASSPTGSLEKLFF. The DNA of the CDR3 is TGTGCCAGCAGTCCCACAGGAAGTTTAGAAAAACTGTTTTTT.